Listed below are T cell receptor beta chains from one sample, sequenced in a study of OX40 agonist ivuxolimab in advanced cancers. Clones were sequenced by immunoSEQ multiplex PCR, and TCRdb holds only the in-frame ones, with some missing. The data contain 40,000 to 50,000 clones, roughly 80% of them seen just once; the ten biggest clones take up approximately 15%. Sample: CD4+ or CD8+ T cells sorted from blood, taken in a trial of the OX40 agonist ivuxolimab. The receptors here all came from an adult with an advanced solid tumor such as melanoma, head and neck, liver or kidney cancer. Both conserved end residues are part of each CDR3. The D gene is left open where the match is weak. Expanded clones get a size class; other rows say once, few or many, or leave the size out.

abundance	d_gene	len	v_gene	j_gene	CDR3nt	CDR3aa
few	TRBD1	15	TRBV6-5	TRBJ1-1	TGTGCCAGCAGACGGGACAGGGGTCTGAACACTGAAGCTTTCTTT	CASRRDRGLNTEAFF
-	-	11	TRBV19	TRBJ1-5	TGTGCCAGTAGTGGGGGACAGCCCCAGCATTTT	CASSGGQPQHF
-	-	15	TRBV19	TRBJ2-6	TGTGCCAGTAGTATTGGAAGCTCTGGGGCCAACGTCCTGACTTTC	CASSIGSSGANVLTF
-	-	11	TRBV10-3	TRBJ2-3	TGTGCCACCTGGGGAGGAGATACGCAGTATTTT	CATWGGDTQYF
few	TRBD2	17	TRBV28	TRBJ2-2	TGTGCCAGCAAGGAGCGGGAGGGCTCCTCGAACACCGGGGAGCTGTTTTTT	CASKEREGSSNTGELFF
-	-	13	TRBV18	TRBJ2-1	TGTGCCAGCTCCCCCGTCTCCTACAATGAGCAGTTCTTC	CASSPVSYNEQFF
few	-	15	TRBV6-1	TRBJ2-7	TGTGCCAGCAGTGAAGGAGGCGGTCCCTCCTACGAGCAGTACTTC	CASSEGGGPSYEQYF
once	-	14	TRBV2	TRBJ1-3	TGTGCCAGCGGCCCCAGCTTCTCTGGAAACACCATATATTTT	CASGPSFSGNTIYF
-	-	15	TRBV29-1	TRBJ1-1	TGCAGCGTTGAGGGACTCCTTTATATGAACACTGAAGCTTTCTTT	CSVEGLLYMNTEAFF
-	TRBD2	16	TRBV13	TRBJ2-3	TGTGCCAGCAGCTCTAGCGGGAGCCTCCGGCTAGATACGCAGTATTTT	CASSSSGSLRLDTQYF
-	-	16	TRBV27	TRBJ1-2	TGTGCCAGCAGTGGGGGGGGACGCCCTTCTAACTATGGCTACACCTTC	CASSGGGRPSNYGYTF
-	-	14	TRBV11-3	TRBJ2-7	TGTGCCAGCAGCCGCGCCCTCTCCGAGGGGGAGCAGTACTTC	CASSRALSEGEQYF
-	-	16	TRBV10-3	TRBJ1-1	TGTGCCATCAGTGAGAGGTGGGGGAGGGCGAACACTGAAGCTTTCTTT	CAISERWGRANTEAFF
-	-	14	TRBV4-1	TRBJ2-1	TGCGCCAGCAGCCAAGGGGTCTCCGCCGGTGAGCAGTTCTTC	CASSQGVSAGEQFF
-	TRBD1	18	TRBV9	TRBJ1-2	TGTGCCAGCAGCGAGAACCAACCCACAGGGGGAGGTTCCTATGGCTACACCTTC	CASSENQPTGGGSYGYTF
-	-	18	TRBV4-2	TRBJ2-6	TGTGCCAGCAGCCTTTTTCTGACTGGCCTTGATGAGGCCAACGTCCTGACTTTC	CASSLFLTGLDEANVLTF
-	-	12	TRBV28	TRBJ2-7	TGTGCCACCACCGGACAGTCGGACGAGCAGTACTTC	CATTGQSDEQYF
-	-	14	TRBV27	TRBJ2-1	TGTGCCAGCAGTTTAATTGACGGAGACAATGAGCAGTTCTTC	CASSLIDGDNEQFF